A single sample gave rise to the 27 T cell receptor beta chains below, sequenced in a study of blood T cell repertoires in COVID-19. The table came from immunoSEQ multiplex PCR; TCRdb's copy has only in-frame clones and leaves some out. The sample has around 200,000 clones, roughly 86% seen once. The sample consisted of peripheral blood. The receptors stem from a man between 70 and 80 years old with acute or convalescent COVID-19.

V is TRBV7-2 and J is TRBJ2-4, with TRBD2 as a possible D gene (6 bases). Per the germline V gene, CDR1 is SGHTA and CDR2 is FQGNSA. Deletions cut 1 base from V and 10 bases from J, with 14 bases between. This CDR3 is 14 amino acids long. CDR3 sequence (DNA): TGTGCCAGCAGCTTAGGAGGACTAAACCTTATTCAGTACTTC. Translated, it gives CASSLGGLNLIQYF.

Worth noting for this clone: The same CDR3 is also encoded by other DNA sequences in this sample. The gene calls are TRBV7-3 and TRBJ2-5, with a tentative D call TRBD2 (5 bases). CDR1 is SGHTA and CDR2 is FQGTGA in the germline V gene. Trimming took 5 bases from V and 5 from J, leaving 12 bases between them. This CDR3 comprises 13 residues. The CDR3 loop is CASSRGQSETQYF. The DNA for the CDR3 is TGTGCCAGCAGCCGCGGGCAGTCGGAGACCCAGTACTTC.

The chain carries TRBV6-5 and TRBJ1-1; D perhaps matches TRBD1 (6 bases). The germline V and J ends were trimmed by 6 bases and 4 bases, with 18 bases remaining between them. Germline V gene data show CDR1 as MNHEY and CDR2 as SVGAGI. CDR3 length equals 15 residues. This CDR3 is CASRWGQGTITEAFF. CDR3 nucleotide sequence: TGTGCCAGCAGATGGGGGCAGGGGACCATCACTGAAGCTTTCTTT.

This rearrangement joins TRBV9 to TRBJ2-5; 8 bases map to TRBD2. The V and J ends lost 0 bases and 5 bases, in that order; junction bases with no gene match: 9. There are 16 residues in the CDR3. Germline CDR1 SGDLS, CDR2 YYNGEE. The CDR3 DNA reads as TGTGCCAGCAGCGTAGGGGGTAGCGGGGTCGCTGAGACCCAGTACTTC. Protein: CASSVGGSGVAETQYF.

The chain employs TRBV9 and TRBJ1-4; perhaps TRBD1 as D (6 bases). V lost 4 bases to trimming and J lost 4 bases, with 11 bases between them. Germline V gene sequence: CDR1 SGDLS, CDR2 YYNGEE. This CDR3 has 14 residues. CDR3 in amino acids: CASSSGQINEKLFF. In DNA, the CDR3 is TGTGCCAGCAGCTCAGGACAGATTAATGAAAAACTGTTTTTT. The whole variable domain, filled in from reference TRBV9 and TRBJ1-4, reads DSGVTQTPKHLITATGQRVTLRCSPRSGDLSVYWYQQSLDQGLQFLIQYYNGEERAKGNILERFSAQQFPDLHSELNLSSLELGDSALYFCASSSGQINEKLFFGSGTQLSVL.

V and J are TRBV6-5 and TRBJ1-1, with TRBD1 as a possible D gene (5 bases). Trimming left V 2 bases short and J 8 bases short, with 21 bases between. The length of the CDR3 is 16 residues. Germline loops: CDR1 MNHEY, CDR2 SVGAGI. The CDR3, as DNA: TGTGCCAGCAGTTACGTGGCAGGGAGGATCCGTTTCGAAGCTTTCTTT. It is translated as CASSYVAGRIRFEAFF.

The V call is TRBV6-5, the J call TRBJ2-1, with unresolved D. V lost 5 bases and J 7 bases, leaving 15 bases between the germline ends. This CDR3 is 14 amino acids long. Germline values: CDR1 MNHEY, CDR2 SVGAGI. CDR3 protein: CASSHSPPPNEQFF. In nucleotides, the CDR3 is TGTGCCAGCAGTCACAGTCCCCCCCCGAATGAGCAGTTCTTC.

This sequence joins TRBV5-1 and TRBJ2-3; 8 bases are shared with TRBD1. The CDR3 runs 15 residues. V trimming: 3 bases; J trimming: 4 bases; junction bases outside the gene matches: 7. Germline V gene lookup returns CDR1 SGHRS and CDR2 YFSETQ. The CDR3 sequence is CASSSGQVTSDTQYF. CDR3 bases: TGCGCCAGCAGCTCGGGACAGGTGACCTCAGATACGCAGTATTTT.

This chain connects TRBV7-2 to TRBJ1-4; 7 positions agree with TRBD1. Losses at the gene ends were 5 bases for V and 3 bases for J; bases not matched to a gene: 6. The V gene's germline CDR1 is SGHTA and CDR2 FQGNSA. The CDR3 extends over 15 amino acids. CDR3 DNA sequence: TGTGCCAGCAGCCCACGTACAGGGGCTAATGAAAAACTGTTTTTT. It yields the protein CASSPRTGANEKLFF.

The chain employs TRBV6-6 and TRBJ1-5; maybe TRBD1 (6 bases). Germline lookup yields CDR1 MNHNY and CDR2 SVGAGI (reference sequence). The CDR3 contains 15 residues. V was shortened by 6 bases and J by 2 bases, with 14 bases between the two germline ends. Here the CDR3 reads CASSPINRGNQPQHF. As DNA, the CDR3 is TGTGCCAGCAGCCCAATTAACAGGGGCAATCAGCCCCAGCATTTT.

The DNA for the CDR3 is TGTGCCAGCAGCAAGACAGGGGGCGCGAGCTCCTACAATGAGCAGTTCTTC. Translating gives CASSKTGGASSYNEQFF. The genes are TRBV7-8 and TRBJ2-1, with 10 bases identical to TRBD1. Trimming removed 5 bases from V and 0 bases from J; junction bases left unmatched: 7. CDR3 length equals 17 residues. Germline V lookup: CDR1 SGHVS, CDR2 FQNEAQ.

The rearrangement links TRBV5-6 to TRBJ1-2; 7 nucleotides match TRBD1. The V and J ends lost 3 bases and 5 bases, in that order; junction bases with no gene match: 13. CDR1 is SGHDT, CDR2 YYEEEE, per germline. The CDR3 length is 16 residues. CDR3 region: CASSSGQHRIYYGYTF. CDR3 bases: TGTGCCAGCAGCTCGGGACAGCACCGAATCTATTATGGCTACACCTTC.

The chain uses TRBV7-2 and TRBJ1-3; 8 nucleotides agree with TRBD1. CDR3 length: 13 amino acids. In germline, CDR1 is SGHTA, CDR2 FQGNSA. V trimming: 5 bases; J trimming: 8 bases; junction bases outside the gene matches: 5. The CDR3 bases are TGTGCCAGCAGCCCAGACAGGGGTCACACCATATATTTT. Encoded protein: CASSPDRGHTIYF.

The chain joins TRBV5-1 to TRBJ2-1, with a weak D call TRBD1 (5 bases). Trimming shortened V by 1 base and J by 4 bases, and 12 bases separated the two germline ends. The CDR3 consists of 15 residues. Germline V gene sequence: CDR1 SGHRS, CDR2 YFSETQ. The CDR3 loop is CASSLTDSPYNEQFF. CDR3 DNA sequence: TGCGCCAGCAGCTTGACTGACAGCCCATACAATGAGCAGTTCTTC.

This clone was counted only a few times. The chain recombines TRBV19 with TRBJ1-1, with 10 bases fitting TRBD1. V lost 5 bases and J lost 1; bases outside the gene matches: 4. This CDR3 spans 15 amino acids. Germline V gene lookup returns CDR1 LNHDA and CDR2 SQIVND (reference sequence). The CDR3 nucleotides read TGTGCCAGTAGTCCCCGGGACAGGGGGAACACTGAAGCTTTCTTT. This codes for CASSPRDRGNTEAFF.

Written as DNA, the CDR3 is TGTGCCAGCAGCTCATCCGGGACTAGATCATCCTACAATGAGCAGTTCTTC. It specifies CASSSSGTRSSYNEQFF. The rearrangement links TRBV7-2 to TRBJ2-1, with TRBD2 identical over 8 bases. CDR1 and CDR2 (germline): SGHTA, FQGNSA. J lost 1 base, V lost 4 bases, and 9 bases had no gene match. The CDR3 has 17 residues. The variable domain in full, completed from reference TRBV7-2 and TRBJ2-1, reads GAGVSQSPSNKVTEKGKDVELRCDPISGHTALYWYRQSLGQGLEFLIYFQGNSAPDKSGLPSDRFSAERTGGSVSTLTIQRTQQEDSAVYLCASSSSGTRSSYNEQFFGPGTRLTVL.

The rearrangement uses TRBV10-1 and TRBJ2-4; 7 positions match TRBD2. With 6 bases clipped from V and 2 bases from J, the junction kept 7 bases outside the gene matches. CDR1 and CDR2 from the germline V gene are WNHNN and SYGVQD (reference sequence). CDR3 length: 15 residues. The CDR3 DNA reads as TGCGCCAGCAGCCCCGCGGGAGTTACCAAAAACATTCAGTACTTC. Translated, it gives CASSPAGVTKNIQYF.

A note on this clone: One junction end does not reproduce the germline sequence, and a read error may be involved. V gene TRBV24-1 combines with J gene TRBJ2-3, with D possibly matching TRBD1 (6 bases). This CDR3 contains 16 residues. Germline V lookup: CDR1 KGHDR, CDR2 SFDVKD. In nucleotides, the CDR3 is TGTACCACCAGTGATTTGCCGGGACAAGGCACAGATACGCAGTATTTT. Protein sequence: CTTSDLPGQGTDTQYF.

The chain carries TRBV7-9 and TRBJ2-1, with D unclear. CDR1 SEHNR and CDR2 FQNEAQ come from the germline V gene (reference sequence). V was clipped by 4 bases and J by 2 bases, with 6 bases between them. The CDR3 sequence is 13 residues long. The CDR3 protein is CASSYPAYNEQFF. CDR3 DNA: TGTGCCAGCAGCTACCCGGCCTACAATGAGCAGTTCTTC.

The chain has TRBV18 and TRBJ2-5, with 7 bases aligning to TRBD1. V was pared by 6 bases and J by 2 bases, with 9 bases of the junction left unmatched. The germline gives CDR1 KGHSH, CDR2 LQKENI. This CDR3 comprises 15 residues. CDR3 loop: CASSPRTGFQETQYF. In nucleotides, the CDR3 is TGTGCCAGCTCCCCTAGGACAGGTTTTCAAGAGACCCAGTACTTC.

This chain joins TRBV7-2 and TRBJ1-2; perhaps TRBD1 as D (5 bases). This CDR3 has 15 residues. Trimming stripped 4 bases from V and 5 bases from J, with 17 bases between. Germline V gives CDR1 SGHTA, CDR2 FQGNSA. CDR3 protein: CASSSTPGVGYGYTF. The CDR3 DNA is TGTGCCAGCAGCTCGACCCCGGGGGTTGGATATGGCTACACCTTC.

This rearrangement joins TRBV27 to TRBJ1-1; D is perhaps TRBD1 (6 bases). The CDR3 runs 13 residues. The germline V and J ends were trimmed by 8 bases and 6 bases, with 16 bases remaining between them. Germline loops: CDR1 MNHEY, CDR2 SMNVEV (reference sequence). The CDR3: CASSPVGAPEAFF. The CDR3 DNA reads as TGTGCCAGCTCCCCCGTGGGGGCCCCTGAAGCTTTCTTT.

The V call is TRBV11-2, the J call TRBJ2-3, with D possibly matching TRBD2 (6 bases). The CDR3 spans 16 residues. Germline CDR1 is SGHAT and CDR2 is FQNNGV. The V and J ends lost 2 bases and 2 bases respectively, with 14 bases between them. The CDR3 sequence is CASSLTAGSPTDTQYF. CDR3 nucleotides: TGTGCCAGCAGCTTAACGGCGGGATCCCCCACAGATACGCAGTATTTT.

This clone was seen only a few times. The gene calls are TRBV10-3 and TRBJ1-3; D ambiguous. Germline V gives CDR1 ENHRY, CDR2 SYGVKD. Trimming shortened V by 9 bases and J by 4 bases, and 7 bases separated the two germline ends. This CDR3 has 11 residues. The CDR3 spells CAIAKGNTIYF. DNA of the CDR3: TGTGCCATAGCAAAAGGAAACACCATATATTTT.

Points on this clone: This sample includes further DNA sequences coding for the same CDR3. The chain employs TRBV28 and TRBJ1-1; 8 bases match TRBD1. Germline V gene lookup returns CDR1 MDHEN and CDR2 SYDVKM. V lost 3 bases and J lost 4; bases outside the gene matches: 1. The CDR3 totals 13 residues. CDR3 region: CASSFGTGTEAFF. The CDR3 DNA is TGTGCCAGCAGTTTCGGGACAGGCACTGAAGCTTTCTTT.

The chain links TRBV28 to TRBJ2-2, with 7 bases fitting TRBD2. With V trimmed by 6 bases and J by 5 bases, 12 bases remained unmatched. This CDR3 contains 16 residues. The germline V gene has CDR1 MDHEN and CDR2 SYDVKM. CDR3 DNA sequence: TGTGCCAGCAGCCCCTTTTGGGGGAGGGGAACCGGGGAGCTGTTTTTT. Its translation: CASSPFWGRGTGELFF.

The chain carries TRBV4-1 and TRBJ1-1; 7 bases agree with TRBD1. The CDR3 runs 16 residues. Germline V gene lookup returns CDR1 MGHRA and CDR2 YSYEKL. Trimming cost V 4 bases and J 5 bases; bases outside gene matches: 13. The CDR3 spells CASSLLTGKHWTEAFF. As DNA, the CDR3 is TGCGCCAGCAGCCTACTGACAGGGAAGCATTGGACTGAAGCTTTCTTT.